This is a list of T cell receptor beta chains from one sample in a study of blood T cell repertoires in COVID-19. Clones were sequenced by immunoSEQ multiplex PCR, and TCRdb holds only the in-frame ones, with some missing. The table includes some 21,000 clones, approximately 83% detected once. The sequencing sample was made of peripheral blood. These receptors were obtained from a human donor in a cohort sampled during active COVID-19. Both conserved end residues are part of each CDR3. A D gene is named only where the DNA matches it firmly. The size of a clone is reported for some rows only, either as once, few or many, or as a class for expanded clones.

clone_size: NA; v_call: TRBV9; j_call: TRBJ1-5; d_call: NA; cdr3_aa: CASSAGDGNQPQHF; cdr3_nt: TGTGCCAGCAGCGCAGGGGACGGCAATCAGCCCCAGCATTTT
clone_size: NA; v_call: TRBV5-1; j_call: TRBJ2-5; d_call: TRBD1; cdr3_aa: CASSLGVLRQGQETQYF; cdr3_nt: TGCGCCAGCAGCTTGGGGGTCCTACGACAGGGACAAGAGACCCAGTACTTC
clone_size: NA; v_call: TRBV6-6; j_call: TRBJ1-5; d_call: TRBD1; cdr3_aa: CASSEQGNQPQHF; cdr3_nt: TGTGCCAGCAGCGAACAGGGGAATCAGCCCCAGCATTTT
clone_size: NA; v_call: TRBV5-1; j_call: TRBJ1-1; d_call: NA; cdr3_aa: CASSKSTGLNTENTEAFF; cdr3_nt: TGCGCCAGCAGCAAATCCACGGGGTTAAATACAGAGAACACTGAAGCTTTCTTT
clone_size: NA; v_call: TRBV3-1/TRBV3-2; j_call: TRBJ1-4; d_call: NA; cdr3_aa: CASSAAGGEKLFF; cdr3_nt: TGTGCCAGCAGCGCCGCGGGGGGTGAAAAACTGTTTTTT
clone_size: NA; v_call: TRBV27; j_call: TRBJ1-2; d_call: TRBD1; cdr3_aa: CASSTGTGKLYGYTF; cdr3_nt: TGTGCCAGCAGTACCGGGACAGGGAAGCTCTATGGCTACACCTTC
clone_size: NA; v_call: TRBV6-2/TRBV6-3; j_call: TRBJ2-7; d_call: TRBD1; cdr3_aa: CASSHNRDRSYEQYF; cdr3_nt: TGTGCCAGCAGCCACAACCGGGACAGGAGCTACGAGCAGTACTTC
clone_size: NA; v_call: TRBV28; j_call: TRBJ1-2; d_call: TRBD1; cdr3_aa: CASSPNRGFNYGYTF; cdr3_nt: TGTGCCAGCAGTCCGAACAGGGGGTTTAACTATGGCTACACCTTC
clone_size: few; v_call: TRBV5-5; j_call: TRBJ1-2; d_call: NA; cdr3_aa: CASSPLTGHPYGYTF; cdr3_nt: TGTGCCAGCAGCCCCTTAACAGGTCATCCCTATGGCTACACCTTC
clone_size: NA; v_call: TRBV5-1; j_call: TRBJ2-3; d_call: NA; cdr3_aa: CASSLAGFRADTQYF; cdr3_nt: TGCGCCAGCAGCTTGGCCGGGTTCCGTGCAGATACGCAGTATTTT
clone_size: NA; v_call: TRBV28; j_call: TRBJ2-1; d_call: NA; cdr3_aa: CASTGFHEQFF; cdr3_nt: TGTGCCAGTACAGGTTTTCATGAGCAGTTCTTC
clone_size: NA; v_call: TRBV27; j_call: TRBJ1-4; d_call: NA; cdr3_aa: CASSLFSETTNEKLFF; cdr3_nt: TGTGCCAGCAGTTTGTTCAGCGAAACAACTAATGAAAAACTGTTTTTT
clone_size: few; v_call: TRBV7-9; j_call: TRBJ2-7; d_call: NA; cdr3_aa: CASSDPRELTEQYF; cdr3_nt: TGTGCCAGCAGCGACCCACGGGAGCTGACCGAGCAGTACTTC
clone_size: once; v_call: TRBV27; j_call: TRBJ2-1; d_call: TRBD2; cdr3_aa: CASSPLSGGAYNEQFF; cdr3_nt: TGTGCCAGCAGTCCCCTTTCGGGGGGGGCCTACAATGAGCAGTTCTTC
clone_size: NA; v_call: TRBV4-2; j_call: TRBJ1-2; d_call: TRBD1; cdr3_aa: CASSQDKGARVRGGYTF; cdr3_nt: TGTGCCAGCAGCCAAGATAAGGGGGCAAGGGTGAGAGGTGGCTACACCTTC